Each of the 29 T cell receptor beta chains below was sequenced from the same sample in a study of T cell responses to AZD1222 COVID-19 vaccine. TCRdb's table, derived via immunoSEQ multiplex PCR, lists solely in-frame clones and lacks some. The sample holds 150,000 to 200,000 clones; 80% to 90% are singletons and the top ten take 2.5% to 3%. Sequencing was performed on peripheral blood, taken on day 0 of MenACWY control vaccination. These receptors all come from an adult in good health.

Here the CDR3 DNA reads TGTGCCAGCAGCCCTACCGGGACAAACTACGAGCAGTACTTC. It translates to CASSPTGTNYEQYF. The V call is TRBV11-1, the J call TRBJ2-7; D is perhaps TRBD1 (6 bases). The CDR3 runs 14 residues. V lost 5 bases, J lost 3 bases, and 14 bases lay in between. The V gene's germline CDR1 is SGHAT and CDR2 FQDESV (reference sequence).

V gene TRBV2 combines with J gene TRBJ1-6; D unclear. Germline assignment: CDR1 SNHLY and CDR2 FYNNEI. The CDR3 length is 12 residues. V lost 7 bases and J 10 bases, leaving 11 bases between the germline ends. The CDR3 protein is CASTRAGSPLHF. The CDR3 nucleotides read TGTGCCAGCACGAGGGCAGGATCACCCCTCCACTTT.

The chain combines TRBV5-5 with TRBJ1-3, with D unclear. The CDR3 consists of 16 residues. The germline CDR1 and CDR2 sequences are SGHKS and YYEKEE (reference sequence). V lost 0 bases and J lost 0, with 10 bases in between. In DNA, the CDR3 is TGTGCCAGCAGCTTGGCTGGCAGGTTCTCTGGAAACACCATATATTTT. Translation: CASSLAGRFSGNTIYF.

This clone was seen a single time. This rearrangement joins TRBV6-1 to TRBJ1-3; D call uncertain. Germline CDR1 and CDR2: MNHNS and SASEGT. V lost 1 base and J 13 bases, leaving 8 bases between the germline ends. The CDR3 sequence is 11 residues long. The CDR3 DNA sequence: TGTGCCAGCAGTGAAGGACACCAGATATATTTT. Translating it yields CASSEGHQIYF.

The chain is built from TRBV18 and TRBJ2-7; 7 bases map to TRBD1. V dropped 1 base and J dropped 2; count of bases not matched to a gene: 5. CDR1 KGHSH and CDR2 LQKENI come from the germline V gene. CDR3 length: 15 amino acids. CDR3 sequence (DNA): TGTGCCAGCTCACCACGGACAGGCGTGACCTACGAGCAGTACTTC. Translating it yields CASSPRTGVTYEQYF.

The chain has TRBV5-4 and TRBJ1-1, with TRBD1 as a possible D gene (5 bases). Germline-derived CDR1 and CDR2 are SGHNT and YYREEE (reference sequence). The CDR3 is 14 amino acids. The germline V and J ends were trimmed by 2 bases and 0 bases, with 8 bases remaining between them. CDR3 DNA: TGTGCCAGCAGCTTATCAGGGTTGAACACTGAAGCTTTCTTT. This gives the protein CASSLSGLNTEAFF. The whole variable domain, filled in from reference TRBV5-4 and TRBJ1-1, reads ETGVTQSPTHLIKTRGQQVTLRCSSQSGHNTVSWYQQALGQGPQFIFQYYREEENGRGNFPPRFSGLQFPNYSSELNVNALELDDSALYLCASSLSGLNTEAFFGQGTRLTVV.

The DNA of the CDR3 is TGCAGTGCTAGTATGACCACCTCGGGGGAGCAGTACTTC. Amino acid sequence: CSASMTTSGEQYF. The rearrangement links TRBV20-1 to TRBJ2-7; TRBD2 might be the D (5 bases). The germline V and J ends were trimmed by 3 bases and 7 bases, with 16 bases remaining between them. Germline values: CDR1 DFQATT, CDR2 SNEGSKA (reference sequence). CDR3 length: 13 residues.

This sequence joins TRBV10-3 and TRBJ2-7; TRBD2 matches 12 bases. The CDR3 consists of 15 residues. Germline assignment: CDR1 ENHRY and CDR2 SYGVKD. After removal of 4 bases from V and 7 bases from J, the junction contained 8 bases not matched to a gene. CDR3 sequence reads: CAISASSGRAGEQYF. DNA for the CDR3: TGTGCCATCAGTGCATCTAGCGGGAGGGCCGGGGAGCAGTACTTC.

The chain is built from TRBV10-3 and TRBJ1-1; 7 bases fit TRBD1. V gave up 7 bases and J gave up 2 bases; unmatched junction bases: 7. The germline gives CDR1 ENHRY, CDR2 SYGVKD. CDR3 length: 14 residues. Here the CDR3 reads CAITKTGDNTEAFF. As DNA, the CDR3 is TGTGCCATCACCAAAACAGGGGACAACACTGAAGCTTTCTTT.

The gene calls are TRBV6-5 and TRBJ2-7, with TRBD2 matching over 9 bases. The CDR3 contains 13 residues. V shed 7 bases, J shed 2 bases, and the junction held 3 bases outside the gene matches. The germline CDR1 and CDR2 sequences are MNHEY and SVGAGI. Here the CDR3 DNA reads TGTGCCAGCACTAGCGGGAAAGCCTACGAGCAGTACTTC. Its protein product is CASTSGKAYEQYF.

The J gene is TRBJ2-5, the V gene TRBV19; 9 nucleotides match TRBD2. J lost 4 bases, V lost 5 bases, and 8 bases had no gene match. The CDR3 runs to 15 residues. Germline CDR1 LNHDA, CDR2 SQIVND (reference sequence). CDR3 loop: CASSPRVAGAETQYF. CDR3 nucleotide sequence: TGTGCCAGTAGTCCACGAGTAGCGGGGGCAGAGACCCAGTACTTC.

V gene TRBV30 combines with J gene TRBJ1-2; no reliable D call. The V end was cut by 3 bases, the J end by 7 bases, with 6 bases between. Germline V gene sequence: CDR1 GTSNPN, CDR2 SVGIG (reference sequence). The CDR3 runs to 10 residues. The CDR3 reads CAWRAGGYTF. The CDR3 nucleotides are TGTGCCTGGAGGGCGGGTGGCTACACCTTC.

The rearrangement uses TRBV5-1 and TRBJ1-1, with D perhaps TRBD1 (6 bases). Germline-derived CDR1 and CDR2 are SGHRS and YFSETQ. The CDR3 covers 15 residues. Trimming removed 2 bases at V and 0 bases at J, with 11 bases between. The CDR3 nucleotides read TGCGCCAGCAGCTTTCGGCAGGGGCTGAACACTGAAGCTTTCTTT. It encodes CASSFRQGLNTEAFF.

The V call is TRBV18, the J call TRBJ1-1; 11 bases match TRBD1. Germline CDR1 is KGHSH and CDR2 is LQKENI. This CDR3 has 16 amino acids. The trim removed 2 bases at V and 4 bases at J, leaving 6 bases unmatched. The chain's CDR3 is CASSPGTGGPGTEAFF. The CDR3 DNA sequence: TGTGCCAGCTCACCAGGGACAGGGGGGCCTGGCACTGAAGCTTTCTTT.

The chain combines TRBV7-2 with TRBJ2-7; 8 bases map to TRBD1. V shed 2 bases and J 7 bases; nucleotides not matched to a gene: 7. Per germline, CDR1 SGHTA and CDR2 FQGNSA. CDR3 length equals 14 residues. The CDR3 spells CASSLPDRVYEQYF. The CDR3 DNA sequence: TGTGCCAGCAGCTTACCGGACAGGGTATATGAGCAGTACTTC. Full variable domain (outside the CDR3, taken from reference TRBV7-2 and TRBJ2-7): GAGVSQSPSNKVTEKGKDVELRCDPISGHTALYWYRQSLGQGLEFLIYFQGNSAPDKSGLPSDRFSAERTGGSVSTLTIQRTQQEDSAVYLCASSLPDRVYEQYFGPGTRLTVT.

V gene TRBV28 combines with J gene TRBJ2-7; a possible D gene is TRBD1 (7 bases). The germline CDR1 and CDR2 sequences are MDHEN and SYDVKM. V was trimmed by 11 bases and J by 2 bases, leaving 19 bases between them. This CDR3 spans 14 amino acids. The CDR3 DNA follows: TGTGCCGCGACCGGGGCGGGACAGACCTACGAGCAGTACTTC. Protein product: CAATGAGQTYEQYF.

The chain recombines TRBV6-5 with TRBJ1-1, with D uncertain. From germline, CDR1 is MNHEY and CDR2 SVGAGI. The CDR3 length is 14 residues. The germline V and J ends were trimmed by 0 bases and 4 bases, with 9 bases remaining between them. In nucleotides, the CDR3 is TGTGCCAGCAGTTACTCGGGTATGGGCACTGAAGCTTTCTTT. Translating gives CASSYSGMGTEAFF.

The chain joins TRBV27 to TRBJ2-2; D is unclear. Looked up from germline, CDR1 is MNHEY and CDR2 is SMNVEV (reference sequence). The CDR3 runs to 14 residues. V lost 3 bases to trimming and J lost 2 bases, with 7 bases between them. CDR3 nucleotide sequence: TGTGCCAGCAGTTTTGTACAAAACACCGGGGAGCTGTTTTTT. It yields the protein CASSFVQNTGELFF.

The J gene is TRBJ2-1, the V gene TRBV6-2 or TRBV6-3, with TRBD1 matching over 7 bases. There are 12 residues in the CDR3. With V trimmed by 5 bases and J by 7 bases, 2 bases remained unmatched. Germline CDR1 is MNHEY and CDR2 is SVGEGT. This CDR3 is CASSVQGNEQFF. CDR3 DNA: TGTGCCAGCAGTGTACAGGGGAATGAGCAGTTCTTC.

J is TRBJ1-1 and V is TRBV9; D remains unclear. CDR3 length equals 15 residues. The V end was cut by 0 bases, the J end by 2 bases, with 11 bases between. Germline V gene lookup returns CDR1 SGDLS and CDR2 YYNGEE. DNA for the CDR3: TGTGCCAGCAGCGTAGGCTTAACAGATAACACTGAAGCTTTCTTT. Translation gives CASSVGLTDNTEAFF.

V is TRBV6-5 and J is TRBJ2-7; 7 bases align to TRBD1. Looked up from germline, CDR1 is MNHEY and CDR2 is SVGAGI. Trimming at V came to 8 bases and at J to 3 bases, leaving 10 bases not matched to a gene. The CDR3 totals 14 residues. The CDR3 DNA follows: TGTGCCAGCGCCCAATCCGGGACAGACTACGAGCAGTACTTC. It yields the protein CASAQSGTDYEQYF.

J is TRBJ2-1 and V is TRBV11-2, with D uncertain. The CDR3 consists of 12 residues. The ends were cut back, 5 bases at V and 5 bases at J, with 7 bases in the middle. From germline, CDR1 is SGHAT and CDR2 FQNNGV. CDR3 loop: CASSRLDNEQFF. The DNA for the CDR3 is TGTGCCAGCAGCCGACTTGACAATGAGCAGTTCTTC.

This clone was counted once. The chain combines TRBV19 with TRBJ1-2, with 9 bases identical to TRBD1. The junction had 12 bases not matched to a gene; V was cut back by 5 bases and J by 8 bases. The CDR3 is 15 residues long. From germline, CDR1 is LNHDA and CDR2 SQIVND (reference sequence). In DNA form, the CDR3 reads TGTGCCAGTAGTTCCAGCGGGGACAGGGAGGCCGGCTACACCTTC. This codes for CASSSSGDREAGYTF. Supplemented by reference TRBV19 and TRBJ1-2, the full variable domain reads DGGITQSPKYLFRKEGQNVTLSCEQNLNHDAMYWYRQDPGQGLRLIYYSQIVNDFQKGDIAEGYSVSREKKESFPLTVTSAQKNPTAFYLCASSSSGDREAGYTFGSGTRLTVV.

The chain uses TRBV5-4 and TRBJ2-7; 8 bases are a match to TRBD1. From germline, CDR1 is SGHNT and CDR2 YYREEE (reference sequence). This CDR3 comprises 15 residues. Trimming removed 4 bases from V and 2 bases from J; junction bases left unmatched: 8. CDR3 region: CASSIETGAPYEQYF. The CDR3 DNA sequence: TGTGCCAGCAGCATTGAGACAGGGGCACCCTACGAGCAGTACTTC.

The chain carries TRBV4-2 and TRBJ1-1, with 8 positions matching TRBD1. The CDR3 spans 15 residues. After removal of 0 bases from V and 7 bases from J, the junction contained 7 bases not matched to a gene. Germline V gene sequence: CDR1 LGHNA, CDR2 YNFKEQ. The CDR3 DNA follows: TGTGCCAGCAGCCAAGAAGACAGGGGAACGAGTGAAGCTTTCTTT. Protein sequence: CASSQEDRGTSEAFF.

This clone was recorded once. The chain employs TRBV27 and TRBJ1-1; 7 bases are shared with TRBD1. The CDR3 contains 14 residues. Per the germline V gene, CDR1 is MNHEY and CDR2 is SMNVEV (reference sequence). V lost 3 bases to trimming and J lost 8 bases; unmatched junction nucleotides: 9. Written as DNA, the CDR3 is TGTGCCAGCAGTTTGTTAGACAGGGCCAAAGAAGCTTTCTTT. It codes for CASSLLDRAKEAFF.

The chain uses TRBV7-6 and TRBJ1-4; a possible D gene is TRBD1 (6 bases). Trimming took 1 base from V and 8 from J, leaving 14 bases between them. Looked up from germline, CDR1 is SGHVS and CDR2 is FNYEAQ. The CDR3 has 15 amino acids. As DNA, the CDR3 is TGTGCCAGCAGCTTAGATCAGGGGCCTTGGGAAAAACTGTTTTTT. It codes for CASSLDQGPWEKLFF. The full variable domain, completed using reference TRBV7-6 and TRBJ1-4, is GAGVSQSPRYKVTKRGQDVALRCDPISGHVSLYWYRQALGQGPEFLTYFNYEAQQDKSGLPNDRFSAERPEGSISTLTIQRTEQRDSAMYRCASSLDQGPWEKLFFGSGTQLSVL.

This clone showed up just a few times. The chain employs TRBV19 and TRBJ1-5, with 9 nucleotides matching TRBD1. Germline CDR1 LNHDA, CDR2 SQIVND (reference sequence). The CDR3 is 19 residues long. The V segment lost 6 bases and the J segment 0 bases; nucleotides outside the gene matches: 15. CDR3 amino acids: CASSEGQGVGPISNQPQHF. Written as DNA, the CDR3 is TGTGCCAGTAGCGAGGGACAGGGCGTGGGCCCAATTAGCAATCAGCCCCAGCATTTT.

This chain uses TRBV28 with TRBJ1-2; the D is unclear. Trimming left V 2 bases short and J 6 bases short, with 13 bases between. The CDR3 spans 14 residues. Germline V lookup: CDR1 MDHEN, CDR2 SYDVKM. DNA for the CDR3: TGTGCCAGCAGTTTAGAGGTGGGTGGGAATGGCTACACCTTC. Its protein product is CASSLEVGGNGYTF.